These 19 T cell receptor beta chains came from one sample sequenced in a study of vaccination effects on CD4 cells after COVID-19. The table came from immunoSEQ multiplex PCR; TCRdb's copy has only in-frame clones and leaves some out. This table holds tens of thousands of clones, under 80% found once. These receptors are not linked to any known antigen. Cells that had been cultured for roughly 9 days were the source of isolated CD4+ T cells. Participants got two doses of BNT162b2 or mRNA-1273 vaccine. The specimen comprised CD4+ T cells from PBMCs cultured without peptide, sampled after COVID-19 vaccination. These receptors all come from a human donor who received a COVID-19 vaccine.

The CDR3: CASRDAGQGAPGANVLTF. As DNA, the CDR3 is TGTGCCAGCAGGGACGCGGGACAGGGGGCACCTGGGGCCAACGTCCTGACTTTC. The J gene is TRBJ2-6, the V gene TRBV5-8; 12 bases map to TRBD1. Germline V CDR1 and CDR2: SGHTS, YDEGEE. The CDR3 is made up of 18 amino acids. V dropped 5 bases and J dropped 2; count of bases not matched to a gene: 8.

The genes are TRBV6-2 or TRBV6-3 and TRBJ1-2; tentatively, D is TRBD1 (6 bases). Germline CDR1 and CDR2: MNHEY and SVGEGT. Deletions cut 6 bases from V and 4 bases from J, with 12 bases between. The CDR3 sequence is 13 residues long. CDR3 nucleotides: TGTGCCAGCAGCCTCGGACAGATCTATGGCTACACCTTC. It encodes CASSLGQIYGYTF.

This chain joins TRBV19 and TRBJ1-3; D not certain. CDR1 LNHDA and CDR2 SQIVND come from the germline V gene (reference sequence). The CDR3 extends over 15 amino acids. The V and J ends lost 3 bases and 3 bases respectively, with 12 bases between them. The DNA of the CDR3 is TGTGCCAGTAGTATGTCGGGAGCAAATGGAAACACCATATATTTT. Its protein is CASSMSGANGNTIYF.

Here the CDR3 reads CASSSPGLAGVVTGELFF. The CDR3 DNA reads TGTGCCAGCAGCTCTCCGGGACTAGCGGGGGTCGTCACCGGGGAGCTGTTTTTT. The chain couples TRBV11-2 to TRBJ2-2; the match to TRBD2 covers 14 bases. The CDR3 runs 18 residues. V shed 4 bases, J shed 4 bases, and the junction held 8 bases outside the gene matches. Germline loops: CDR1 SGHAT, CDR2 FQNNGV.

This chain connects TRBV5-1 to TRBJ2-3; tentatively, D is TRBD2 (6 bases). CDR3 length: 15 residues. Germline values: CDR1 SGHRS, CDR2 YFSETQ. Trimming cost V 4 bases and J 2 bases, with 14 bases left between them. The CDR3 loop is CASSRGVASTDTQYF. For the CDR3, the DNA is TGCGCCAGCAGCCGCGGGGTTGCGTCCACAGATACGCAGTATTTT.

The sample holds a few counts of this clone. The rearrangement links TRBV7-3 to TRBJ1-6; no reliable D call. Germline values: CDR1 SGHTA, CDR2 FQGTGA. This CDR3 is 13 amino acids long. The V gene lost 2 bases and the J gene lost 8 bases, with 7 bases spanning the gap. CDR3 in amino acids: CASSLGSYSPLHF. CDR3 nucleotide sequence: TGTGCCAGCAGCTTAGGGTCTTATTCACCCCTCCACTTT.

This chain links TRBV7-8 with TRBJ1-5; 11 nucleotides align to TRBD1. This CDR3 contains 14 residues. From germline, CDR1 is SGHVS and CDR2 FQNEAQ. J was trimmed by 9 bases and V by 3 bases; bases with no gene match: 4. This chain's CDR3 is CASSFGTGGRPQHF. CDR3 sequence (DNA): TGTGCCAGCAGCTTTGGGACAGGGGGGAGGCCCCAGCATTTT.

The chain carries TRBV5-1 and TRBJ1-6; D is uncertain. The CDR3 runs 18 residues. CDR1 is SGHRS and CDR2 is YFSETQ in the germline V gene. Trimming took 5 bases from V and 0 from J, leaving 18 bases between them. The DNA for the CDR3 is TGCGCCAGCAGGGTTTCTCATCAATCGAGCTCCTATAATTCACCCCTCCACTTT. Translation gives CASRVSHQSSSYNSPLHF.

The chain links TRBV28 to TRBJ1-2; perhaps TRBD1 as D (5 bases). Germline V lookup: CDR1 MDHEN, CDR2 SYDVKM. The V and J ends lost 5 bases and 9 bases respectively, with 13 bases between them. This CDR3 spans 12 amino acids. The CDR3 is CASSPRQMSYTF. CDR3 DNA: TGTGCCAGCAGTCCGAGACAGATGAGCTACACCTTC.

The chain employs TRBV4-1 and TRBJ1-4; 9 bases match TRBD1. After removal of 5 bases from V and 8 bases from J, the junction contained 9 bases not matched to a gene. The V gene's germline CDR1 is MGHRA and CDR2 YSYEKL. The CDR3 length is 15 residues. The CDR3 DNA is TGCGCCAGCAGCATTCGGGACAGGGTAGACGAAAAACTGTTTTTT. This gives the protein CASSIRDRVDEKLFF.

The CDR3 loop reads CASSYGTGGYNEQFF. The DNA for the CDR3 is TGTGCCAGCAGTTACGGGACAGGGGGTTACAATGAGCAGTTCTTC. This chain joins TRBV6-4 and TRBJ2-1; 11 bases are a match to TRBD1. J was trimmed by 4 bases and V by 5 bases; bases with no gene match: 4. Germline CDR1 is MRHNA and CDR2 is SNTAGT. The length of the CDR3 is 15 residues.

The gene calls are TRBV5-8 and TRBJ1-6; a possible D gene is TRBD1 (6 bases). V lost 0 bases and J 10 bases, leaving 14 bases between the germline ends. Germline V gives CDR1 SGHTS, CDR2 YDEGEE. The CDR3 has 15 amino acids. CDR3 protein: CASSLDRVLGSPLHF. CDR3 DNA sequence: TGTGCCAGCAGCTTGGACAGGGTACTCGGGTCACCCCTCCACTTT.

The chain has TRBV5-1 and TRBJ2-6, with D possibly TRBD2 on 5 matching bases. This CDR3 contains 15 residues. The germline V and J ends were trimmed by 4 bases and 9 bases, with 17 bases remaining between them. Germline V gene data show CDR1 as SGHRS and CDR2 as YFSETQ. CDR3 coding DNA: TGCGCCAGCAGCCCCGCCCCGGGGTCAGGCAACGTCCTGACTTTC. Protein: CASSPAPGSGNVLTF. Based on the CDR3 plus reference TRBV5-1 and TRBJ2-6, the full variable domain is KAGVTQTPRYLIKTRGQQVTLSCSPISGHRSVSWYQQTPGQGLQFLFEYFSETQRNKGNFPGRFSGRQFSNSRSEMNVSTLELGDSALYLCASSPAPGSGNVLTFGAGSRLTVL.

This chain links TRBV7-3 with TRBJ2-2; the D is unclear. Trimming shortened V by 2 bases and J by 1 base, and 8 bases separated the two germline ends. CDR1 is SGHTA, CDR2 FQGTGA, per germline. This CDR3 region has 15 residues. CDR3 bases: TGTGCCAGCAGCTTATTTGGCCTGAACACCGGGGAGCTGTTTTTT. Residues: CASSLFGLNTGELFF.

CDR3 nucleotides: TGTGCCAGCAGATACAGGGATGGCTACACCTTC. Residues: CASRYRDGYTF. V usage is TRBV19 and J usage is TRBJ1-2; D may be TRBD1 (6 bases). The CDR3 contains 11 residues. Germline assignment: CDR1 LNHDA and CDR2 SQIVND (reference sequence). V lost 9 bases to trimming and J lost 6 bases, with 11 bases between them. Together with reference TRBV19 and TRBJ1-2, the CDR3 gives the full variable domain: DGGITQSPKYLFRKEGQNVTLSCEQNLNHDAMYWYRQDPGQGLRLIYYSQIVNDFQKGDIAEGYSVSREKKESFPLTVTSAQKNPTAFYLCASRYRDGYTFGSGTRLTVV.

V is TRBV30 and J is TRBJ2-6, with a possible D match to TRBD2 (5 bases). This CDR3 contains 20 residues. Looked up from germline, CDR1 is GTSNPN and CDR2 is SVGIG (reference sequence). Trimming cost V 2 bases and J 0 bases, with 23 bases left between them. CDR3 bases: TGTGCCTGGAGTCCATATCCAAGCTCAGTAGGAGGCTCTGGGGCCAACGTCCTGACTTTC. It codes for CAWSPYPSSVGGSGANVLTF.

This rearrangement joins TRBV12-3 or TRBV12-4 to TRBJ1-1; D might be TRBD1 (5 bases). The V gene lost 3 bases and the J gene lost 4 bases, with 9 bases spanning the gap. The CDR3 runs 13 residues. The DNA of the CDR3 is TGTGCCAGCAGTTTTCAGGGCGGCACTGAAGCTTTCTTT. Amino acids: CASSFQGGTEAFF.

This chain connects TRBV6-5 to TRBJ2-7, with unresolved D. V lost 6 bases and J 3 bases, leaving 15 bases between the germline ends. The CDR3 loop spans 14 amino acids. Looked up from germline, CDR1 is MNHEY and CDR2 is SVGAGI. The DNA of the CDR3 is TGTGCCAGCAGGGATGGCTGGTCTAACTACGAGCAGTACGTC. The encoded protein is CASRDGWSNYEQYV.

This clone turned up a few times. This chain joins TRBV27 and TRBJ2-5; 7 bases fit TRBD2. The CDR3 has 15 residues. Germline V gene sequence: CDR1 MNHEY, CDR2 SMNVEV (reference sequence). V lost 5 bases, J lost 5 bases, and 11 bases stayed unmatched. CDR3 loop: CASSPGTTSVETQYF. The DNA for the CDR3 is TGTGCCAGCAGTCCCGGGACTACTTCTGTGGAGACCCAGTACTTC.